The rows below give T cell receptor beta chains drawn from one sample of a study of blood T cell repertoires in COVID-19. The data were produced by immunoSEQ multiplex PCR, yet TCRdb's version contains in-frame clones alone and is incomplete. This sample has 56,000 or so clones, with more than 90% found just once. The sample was peripheral blood. These receptors all stem from a man aged 50 or older with active COVID-19. Both conserved end residues are part of each CDR3. Fields, in order: V gene, D gene, CDR3 protein. The D gene is left open where the match is weak.

TRBV11-2 - CASSSLGGVVLPGNTIYF
TRBV19 - CASREGRGASNSPLHF
TRBV7-2 - CASSFQGLNTEAFF
TRBV7-2 TRBD1 CASSPTGGAYEQYF
TRBV10-2 TRBD2 CASSESGGTYEQYF
TRBV7-6 - CASSSYRGGAYEQYF
TRBV7-2 TRBD2 CASRSGGVYEQYF
TRBV4-1 - CASSQGGEKLFF
TRBV7-9 - CASSLALASLYNEQFF
TRBV18 TRBD1 CASSQTGSDYGYTF
TRBV24-1 TRBD1 CATSDPGTGEQETQYF
TRBV6-2/TRBV6-3 TRBD2 CASSGPGTSGDASYNEQFF
TRBV7-9 - CASSLRQGLQETQYF
TRBV2 - CASSLGLYEQYF